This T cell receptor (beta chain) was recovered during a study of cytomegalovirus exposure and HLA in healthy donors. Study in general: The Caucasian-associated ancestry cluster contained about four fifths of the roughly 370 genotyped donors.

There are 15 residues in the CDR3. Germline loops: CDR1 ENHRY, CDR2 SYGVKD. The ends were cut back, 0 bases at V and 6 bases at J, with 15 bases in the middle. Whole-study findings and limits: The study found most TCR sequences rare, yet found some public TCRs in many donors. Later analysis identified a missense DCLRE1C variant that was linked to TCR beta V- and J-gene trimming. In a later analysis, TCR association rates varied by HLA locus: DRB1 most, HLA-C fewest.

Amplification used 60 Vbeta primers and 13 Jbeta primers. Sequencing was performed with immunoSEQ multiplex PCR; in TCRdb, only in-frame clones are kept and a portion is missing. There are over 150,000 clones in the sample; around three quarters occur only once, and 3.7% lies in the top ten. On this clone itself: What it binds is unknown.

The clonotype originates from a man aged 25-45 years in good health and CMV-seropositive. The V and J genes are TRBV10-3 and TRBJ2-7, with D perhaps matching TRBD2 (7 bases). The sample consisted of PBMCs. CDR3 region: CAISESGQAGFEQYF. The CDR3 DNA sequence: TGTGCCATCAGTGAGTCGGGACAAGCGGGGTTCGAGCAGTACTTC.